This T cell receptor beta chain is from a study of long-term antiretroviral therapy in people with HIV. Researchers ran immunoSEQ v3.0 at survey level. Method: immunoSEQ multiplex PCR; TCRdb's copy keeps in-frame clones and lacks some. The table has more than 20,000 clones, approximately 82% seen once. Study-level findings and limits: Blood specimens, gathered between about 2003 and 2017, were possibly obtained under older ART regimens. It was not possible to obtain data on ART adherence, viral resistance or therapy changes.

As regards this clone: Its antigen is undetermined.

This specimen was unsorted PBMCs, taken 3 years after starting antiretroviral therapy. The TCR sequence derives from a man between 18 and 29 years old with HIV.

Here the CDR3 reads CASSSLGTEGNTIYF. The CDR3 region has the DNA TGTGCCAGCAGCTCTCTTGGGACTGAGGGAAACACCATATATTTT. This chain connects TRBV7-9 to TRBJ1-3; TRBD1 might be the D (5 bases). The V end lost 4 bases, the J end lost 4 bases, and 14 bases lay between the germline ends. Per germline, CDR1 SEHNR and CDR2 FQNEAQ (reference sequence). The CDR3 covers 15 residues. The whole variable domain, filled in from reference TRBV7-9 and TRBJ1-3, reads DTGVSQNPRHKITKRGQNVTFRCDPISEHNRLYWYRQTLGQGPEFLTYFQNEAQLEKSRLLSDRFSAERPKGSFSTLEIQRTEQGDSAMYLCASSSLGTEGNTIYFGEGSWLTVV.